The clone carrying this T cell receptor beta chain was counted ten times or more. What it binds is unknown. CDR3 length: 15 amino acids. From germline, CDR1 is MNHEY and CDR2 SMNVEV (reference sequence). Trimming shortened V by 5 bases and J by 3 bases, and 14 bases separated the two germline ends. These data originate in a study of CD8 T cells in ankylosing spondylitis. Study-level findings and limits: What seemed typical of ankylosing spondylitis blood was a TCR beta motif built from under 10 highly homologous variants. CD8+ by phenotype, disease-linked clones were relatively rare in peripheral blood. According to the report, clones linked to the disease were significantly enriched in matched synovial fluid samples taken from ankylosing spondylitis patients. Earlier work had already found some motif variants in reactive arthritis synovial fluid and blood.

Using quantitative 5'-RACE with molecular barcodes, the authors made TCR beta libraries. TCRdb itself ran the 5' RACE reads through MiXCR, one entry per CDR3 protein. This sample has fewer than 650,000 distinct CDR3 sequences, with about 13% found just once. This TCR was sampled from a male donor with ankylosing spondylitis. Material for sequencing was blood, either unsorted or a sorted T cell fraction (not recorded which). This chain joins TRBV27 and TRBJ1-3, with D uncertain. CDR3 loop: CASSLRGYGGNTIYF. CDR3 DNA: TGTGCCAGCAGTCTCCGCGGGTATGGTGGAAACACCATATATTTT.